This T cell receptor (beta chain) appears in the sequencing data of a study of cytomegalovirus exposure and HLA in healthy donors. Points on this clone: Its antigen is unidentified.

This PCR relied on a set of 60 Vbeta primers and 13 Jbeta primers. Sequenced by immunoSEQ multiplex PCR; TCRdb stores in-frame clones only, minus some. This table has hundreds of thousands of clones, around 88% appearing once. This CDR3 has 13 amino acids. The V segment lost 6 bases and the J segment 6 bases; nucleotides outside the gene matches: 3. Germline values: CDR1 MNHEY, CDR2 SVGAGI. General study points: Rates of TCR association differed by HLA locus in a later analysis, with DRB1 highest and HLA-C lowest.

Specimen: PBMCs. The chain recombines TRBV6-5 with TRBJ1-4, with 8 bases that match TRBD1. This receptor was taken from a woman in her late teens or twenties in good health and CMV-seronegative. The CDR3 loop is CASRQGAHEKLFF. CDR3 nucleotide sequence: TGTGCCAGCAGGCAGGGGGCGCATGAAAAACTGTTTTTT.